These 14 T cell receptor beta chains came from one sample sequenced in a study of blood T cell repertoires in COVID-19. Only in-frame clones appear in the TCRdb table, and some are missing; sequencing was by immunoSEQ multiplex PCR. Of about 150,000 clones listed, around 87% are singletons. The source material was peripheral blood. The source of these receptors is a woman aged 40 to 50 with acute or convalescent COVID-19.

J is TRBJ2-6 and V is TRBV9; TRBD2 aligns across 11 bases. Germline CDR1 reads SGDLS; CDR2 reads YYNGEE. The CDR3 has 19 amino acids. V shed 4 bases and J 3 bases; nucleotides not matched to a gene: 12. The CDR3 coding sequence is TGTGCCAGCAGCAATCGATTAGCGGGAGGGCCTGGTGGGGCCAACGTCCTGACTTTC. It is translated as CASSNRLAGGPGGANVLTF.

In regard to this clone: Additional DNA sequences in this sample encode the identical CDR3. The V and J genes are TRBV5-1 and TRBJ2-1; D is possibly TRBD1 (5 bases). V was clipped by 0 bases and J by 8 bases, with 6 bases between them. CDR1 and CDR2 from the germline V gene are SGHRS and YFSETQ. This CDR3 comprises 12 residues. The CDR3 DNA is TGCGCCAGCAGCTTGGTAGGGGATGAGCAGTTCTTC. Encoded protein: CASSLVGDEQFF. Drawing the rest from reference TRBV5-1 and TRBJ2-1, the complete variable domain is KAGVTQTPRYLIKTRGQQVTLSCSPISGHRSVSWYQQTPGQGLQFLFEYFSETQRNKGNFPGRFSGRQFSNSRSEMNVSTLELGDSALYLCASSLVGDEQFFGPGTRLTVL.

The chain uses TRBV11-3 and TRBJ2-2; TRBD1 is a possible D gene (6 bases). Germline V gene lookup returns CDR1 SGHNT and CDR2 YENEEA. This CDR3 is 16 amino acids long. V was shortened by 2 bases and J by 0 bases, with 10 bases between the two germline ends. CDR3 bases: TGTGCCAGCAGCTTAAGGGGGTCGGCGAACACCGGGGAGCTGTTTTTT. This encodes CASSLRGSANTGELFF.

The V and J genes are TRBV6-5 and TRBJ1-6; the match to TRBD1 covers 7 bases. CDR1 is MNHEY, CDR2 SVGAGI, per germline. CDR3 length: 16 amino acids. V trimming: 0 bases; J trimming: 7 bases; junction bases outside the gene matches: 6. This CDR3 reads CASSYSRQGYNSPLHF. Written as DNA, the CDR3 is TGTGCCAGCAGTTACTCCAGACAGGGTTACAATTCACCCCTCCACTTT.

This sequence joins TRBV9 and TRBJ1-4, with 7 bases that match TRBD1. The length of the CDR3 is 14 residues. Germline values: CDR1 SGDLS, CDR2 YYNGEE. Trimming took 4 bases from V and 7 from J; bases not matched to a gene: 7. The CDR3 reads CASSSDRRAEKLFF. The CDR3 region has the DNA TGTGCCAGCAGCTCGGACAGGAGGGCTGAAAAACTGTTTTTT.

The rearrangement links TRBV7-2 to TRBJ2-1; D ambiguous. V was cut by 5 bases and J by 4 bases, with 6 bases left in between. CDR1 and CDR2 (germline): SGHTA, FQGNSA. The CDR3 has 12 amino acids. The CDR3 DNA reads TGTGCCAGCAGCCTCACTTACAATGAGCAGTTCTTC. The encoded protein is CASSLTYNEQFF.

This chain connects TRBV19 to TRBJ1-3, with 7 nucleotides matching TRBD1. The ends lost 6 bases at V and 1 base at J; junction bases unmatched: 6. Germline CDR1 and CDR2: LNHDA and SQIVND (reference sequence). The CDR3 totals 15 residues. This chain's CDR3 is CASRPDRSSGNTIYF. CDR3 coding DNA: TGTGCCAGTAGGCCGGACAGGTCGTCTGGAAACACCATATATTTT.

The chain is built from TRBV6-4 and TRBJ2-1, with 13 bases that match TRBD2. V shed 4 bases and J 8 bases; nucleotides not matched to a gene: 5. The CDR3 runs 15 residues. Germline lookup yields CDR1 MRHNA and CDR2 SNTAGT. The CDR3 DNA follows: TGTGCCAGCAGTGTCGGGACTAGCGGGGTCTATGAGCAGTTCTTC. Its protein product is CASSVGTSGVYEQFF.

The chain couples TRBV18 to TRBJ2-4; D is perhaps TRBD1 (6 bases). CDR3 length: 14 residues. The ends were cut back, 3 bases at V and 1 base at J, with 7 bases in the middle. CDR1 is KGHSH and CDR2 is LQKENI in the germline V gene. Here the CDR3 reads CASSPGQAKNIQYF. The CDR3 region has the DNA TGTGCCAGCTCACCTGGACAGGCCAAAAACATTCAGTACTTC.

This clone was seen just once. Compared with germline, one end of the junction differs, possibly owing to a read error. The chain joins TRBV7-7 to TRBJ2-5, with 9 bases fitting TRBD1. The germline CDR1 and CDR2 sequences are SSHAT and FNYEAQ (reference sequence). This CDR3 spans 15 amino acids. DNA of the CDR3: TGTGCTAGCAGCTTAGGGTTACAGGGGGCAGAGACCCAGTACTTC. The encoded protein is CASSLGLQGAETQYF.

The V and J genes are TRBV3-1 (or the pseudogene TRBV3-2) and TRBJ2-3, with 9 bases lining up with TRBD2. V shed 2 bases, J shed 4 bases, and the junction held 4 bases outside the gene matches. The CDR3 has 15 residues. CDR1 LGHDT and CDR2 YNNKEL come from the germline V gene (reference sequence). CDR3 region: CASSQKREAPDTQYF. Here the CDR3 DNA reads TGTGCCAGCAGCCAAAAGCGGGAGGCCCCAGATACGCAGTATTTT.

The chain is built from TRBV23-1 and TRBJ2-5, with D possibly matching TRBD2 (7 bases). TRBV23-1 is recorded as an ORF, its role being uncertain. V was clipped by 6 bases and J by 1 base, with 27 bases between them. The CDR3 is made up of 19 amino acids. CDR3 residues: CASSRDWGGRRKFQETQYF. CDR3 DNA: TGCGCCAGCAGCCGAGATTGGGGGGGGCGCAGGAAATTCCAAGAGACCCAGTACTTC.

The J gene is TRBJ2-3, the V gene TRBV6-5, with 12 bases matching TRBD1. The CDR3 runs to 15 residues. Unmatched junction bases numbered 5, after V lost 5 bases and J lost 5 bases. CDR1 MNHEY and CDR2 SVGAGI come from the germline V gene. The chain's CDR3 is CASSRGQGAVDTQYF. The CDR3, as DNA: TGTGCCAGCAGTAGGGGACAGGGGGCCGTAGATACGCAGTATTTT.

This chain uses TRBV5-1 with TRBJ2-3; 7 nucleotides match TRBD1. The CDR3 extends over 15 amino acids. CDR1 is SGHRS, CDR2 YFSETQ, per germline. V lost 2 bases and J lost 1; bases outside the gene matches: 4. The CDR3 sequence: CASSFEGGRTDTQYF. The DNA for the CDR3 is TGCGCCAGCAGCTTTGAAGGGGGCCGCACAGATACGCAGTATTTT.